This passage covers 27 T cell receptor beta chains from one sample sequenced in a study of siplizumab effects on memory and regulatory T cells. Here immunoSEQ multiplex PCR was the method, and the copy in TCRdb shows in-frame clones only, minus some. The sample lists about 91,000 clones, roughly 96% seen once, with 0.03% to 0.035% in the top ten. The sample was naive CD4+ T cells sorted from blood. These receptors were taken from a human donor in good health.

CDR3 sequence reads: CAISPGQETQYF. The DNA for the CDR3 is TGTGCCATCTCCCCAGGGCAAGAGACCCAGTACTTC. The V and J genes are TRBV10-3 and TRBJ2-5; TRBD1 might be the D (5 bases). Germline V gene lookup returns CDR1 ENHRY and CDR2 SYGVKD. V was trimmed by 8 bases and J by 2 bases, leaving 9 bases between them. This CDR3 is 12 amino acids long.

V is TRBV19 and J is TRBJ1-3; D is unclear. The CDR3 sequence is 12 residues long. In germline, CDR1 is LNHDA, CDR2 SQIVND (reference sequence). V dropped 6 bases and J dropped 2 bases, with 5 bases sitting between them. The CDR3 DNA sequence: TGTGCCAGTAGACAAACTGGAAACACCATATATTTT. It specifies CASRQTGNTIYF.

This chain links TRBV18 with TRBJ2-1; 7 nucleotides align to TRBD1. The CDR3 has 13 residues. Germline CDR1 is KGHSH and CDR2 is LQKENI. V lost 3 bases to trimming and J lost 4 bases; unmatched junction nucleotides: 0. DNA of the CDR3: TGTGCCAGCTCACCGGGACAGTACAATGAGCAGTTCTTC. Residues: CASSPGQYNEQFF.

The chain combines TRBV6-5 with TRBJ1-6; no firm D call. CDR1 and CDR2 (germline): MNHEY, SVGAGI. CDR3 size: 14 residues. The germline V and J ends were trimmed by 0 bases and 11 bases, with 11 bases remaining between them. CDR3 nucleotides: TGTGCCAGCAGTTACTCCTGGACCGTTCCACCCCTCCACTTT. It codes for CASSYSWTVPPLHF.

The genes are TRBV7-9 and TRBJ2-3; D is possibly TRBD1 (6 bases). This CDR3 has 16 amino acids. Germline lookup yields CDR1 SEHNR and CDR2 FQNEAQ (reference sequence). Trimming pared 5 bases from V and 2 bases from J, leaving 17 bases between. This CDR3 is CASSPPRGRNTDTQYF. The CDR3 DNA reads TGTGCCAGCAGCCCCCCCAGGGGCCGAAACACAGATACGCAGTATTTT.

The chain links TRBV10-3 to TRBJ2-7, with D possibly being TRBD1 (6 bases). Germline CDR1 and CDR2: ENHRY and SYGVKD. V lost 4 bases and J 0 bases, leaving 13 bases between the germline ends. The CDR3 runs to 15 residues. CDR3 DNA: TGTGCCATCAGTGGGGAACAGGGAAGCTCCTACGAGCAGTACTTC. Encoded protein: CAISGEQGSSYEQYF.

The chain uses TRBV10-3 and TRBJ2-5; perhaps TRBD1 as D (6 bases). Matching the DNA end better, TRBJ2-7 makes the J call doubtful. The CDR3 has 14 amino acids. Germline values: CDR1 ENHRY, CDR2 SYGVKD. The CDR3 loop is CAISGGPFGDEQYF. The CDR3 DNA reads TGTGCCATCAGTGGGGGGCCATTTGGCGACGAGCAGTACTTC.

The rearrangement uses TRBV28 and TRBJ2-7; 7 bases map to TRBD1. The V segment lost 2 bases and the J segment 1 base; nucleotides outside the gene matches: 5. In germline, CDR1 is MDHEN, CDR2 SYDVKM. This CDR3 spans 15 amino acids. CDR3 in amino acids: CASSLPSRGSYEQYF. The CDR3 DNA is TGTGCCAGCAGTTTACCCAGCAGGGGGTCCTACGAGCAGTACTTC.

The chain links TRBV14 to TRBJ2-2; D gene ambiguous. Trimming stripped 2 bases from V and 9 bases from J, with 10 bases between. This CDR3 comprises 13 residues. Germline-derived CDR1 and CDR2 are SGHDN and FVKESK. The CDR3 sequence is CASSQTMDRELFF. The CDR3 DNA sequence: TGTGCCAGCAGCCAAACAATGGATAGGGAGCTGTTTTTT.

The chain combines TRBV18 with TRBJ2-7; 12 bases are a match to TRBD1. CDR1 and CDR2 from the germline V gene are KGHSH and LQKENI. The V segment lost 3 bases and the J segment 4 bases; nucleotides outside the gene matches: 4. This CDR3 is 15 amino acids long. The CDR3 loop reads CASSPTGQGAYEQYF. In nucleotides, the CDR3 is TGTGCCAGCTCACCGACGGGACAGGGGGCATACGAGCAGTACTTC.

Notes on this clone: The sample holds other DNA sequences that translate to the same CDR3. V is TRBV5-4 and J is TRBJ1-5; 9 bases match TRBD1. The CDR3 sequence is 15 residues long. Germline V gives CDR1 SGHNT, CDR2 YYREEE (reference sequence). V was clipped by 0 bases and J by 7 bases; unmatched bases: 5. The CDR3 DNA sequence: TGTGCCAGCAGCTTGGCGGGGACAGGGAACCAGCCCCAGCATTTT. Translated, it gives CASSLAGTGNQPQHF.

This rearrangement joins TRBV6-5 to TRBJ2-2, with D uncertain. The germline V gene encodes CDR1 MNHEY and CDR2 SVGAGI. Trimming shortened V by 4 bases and J by 3 bases, and 6 bases separated the two germline ends. CDR3 length: 13 residues. In DNA form, the CDR3 reads TGTGCCAGCAGTTTCCCCCACACCGGGGAGCTGTTTTTT. Residues: CASSFPHTGELFF.

V gene TRBV9 combines with J gene TRBJ1-3; 8 nucleotides line up with TRBD1. The CDR3 has 13 amino acids. CDR1 SGDLS and CDR2 YYNGEE come from the germline V gene. J lost 9 bases, V lost 5 bases, and 7 bases had no gene match. CDR3 DNA sequence: TGTGCCAGCAGGCAAACAGGGGGAGGCACCATATATTTT. Encoded protein: CASRQTGGGTIYF.

The rearrangement joins TRBV19 to TRBJ2-7; D possibly matches TRBD1 or TRBD2 (5 bases each). The CDR3 covers 16 residues. The germline CDR1 and CDR2 sequences are LNHDA and SQIVND (reference sequence). V was shortened by 5 bases and J by 3 bases, with 20 bases between the two germline ends. As DNA, the CDR3 is TGTGCCAGTAGTGATCAGCACCTAACAGGAGGCTACGAGCAGTACTTC. Amino acid sequence: CASSDQHLTGGYEQYF.

This clone was observed once. The chain is built from TRBV7-9 and TRBJ2-1; 8 bases are shared with TRBD2. CDR1 and CDR2 (germline): SEHNR, FQNEAQ (reference sequence). The CDR3 consists of 15 residues. With V trimmed by 3 bases and J by 10 bases, 11 bases remained unmatched. CDR3 coding DNA: TGTGCCAGCAGCTTTAGCGGGGAACGGGCGATAGAGCAGTTCTTC. The encoded protein is CASSFSGERAIEQFF.

This rearrangement joins TRBV5-1 to TRBJ2-5; D perhaps matches TRBD1 (6 bases). Germline assignment: CDR1 SGHRS and CDR2 YFSETQ. V was clipped by 1 base and J by 4 bases, with 14 bases between them. The CDR3 sequence is 15 residues long. CDR3 DNA: TGCGCCAGCAGCTTGTCAGGGGCCTCACCAGAGACCCAGTACTTC. This encodes CASSLSGASPETQYF. Filled out from reference TRBV5-1 and TRBJ2-5, the complete variable domain reads KAGVTQTPRYLIKTRGQQVTLSCSPISGHRSVSWYQQTPGQGLQFLFEYFSETQRNKGNFPGRFSGRQFSNSRSEMNVSTLELGDSALYLCASSLSGASPETQYFGPGTRLLVL.

The rearrangement joins TRBV19 to TRBJ2-7, with a tentative D call TRBD2 (7 bases). Per germline, CDR1 LNHDA and CDR2 SQIVND (reference sequence). Trimming left V 5 bases short and J 1 base short, with 15 bases between. The CDR3 covers 15 residues. The CDR3 reads CASSVQGRGSYEQYF. The CDR3 bases are TGTGCCAGTAGTGTTCAGGGGAGGGGGTCCTACGAGCAGTACTTC.

The rearrangement links TRBV6-5 to TRBJ1-1; maybe TRBD1 (5 bases). This CDR3 has 14 residues. Germline V CDR1 and CDR2: MNHEY, SVGAGI. Trimming took 6 bases from V and 7 from J, leaving 18 bases between them. The CDR3 DNA reads TGTGCCAGCAGATCGGCCGGAGGGGCCTTTGAAGCTTTCTTT. It translates to CASRSAGGAFEAFF.

V gene TRBV10-3 combines with J gene TRBJ1-5; D is undetermined. The ends were cut back, 2 bases at V and 6 bases at J, with 8 bases in the middle. CDR1 is ENHRY, CDR2 SYGVKD, per germline. The CDR3 is 13 amino acids. The CDR3 nucleotides are TGTGCCATCAGTGAGGGGTTCAGTCAGCCCCAGCATTTT. It codes for CAISEGFSQPQHF.

The chain links TRBV27 to TRBJ2-5, with a possible D match to TRBD1 (6 bases). Germline V lookup: CDR1 MNHEY, CDR2 SMNVEV (reference sequence). This CDR3 has 14 residues. V was cut by 2 bases and J by 5 bases, with 12 bases left in between. Here the CDR3 reads CASSLGGRVETQYF. DNA for the CDR3: TGTGCCAGCAGTTTAGGGGGCAGGGTGGAGACCCAGTACTTC.

The genes are TRBV28 and TRBJ2-3, with 12 nucleotides matching TRBD2. CDR1 and CDR2 from the germline V gene are MDHEN and SYDVKM. Trimming at V came to 1 base and at J to 2 bases, leaving 13 bases not matched to a gene. The CDR3 has 20 residues. The CDR3 loop reads CASSLSASGGARGLTDTQYF. The CDR3 nucleotides read TGTGCCAGCAGTTTATCGGCTAGCGGGGGGGCAAGGGGTCTCACAGATACGCAGTATTTT.

The rearrangement uses TRBV5-4 and TRBJ2-3; tentative D call: TRBD1 (5 bases). Germline CDR1 SGHNT, CDR2 YYREEE (reference sequence). The CDR3 contains 16 residues. The V end was cut by 2 bases, the J end by 4 bases, with 17 bases between. The CDR3 spells CASSFSIGVESDTQYF. CDR3 coding DNA: TGTGCCAGCAGCTTCTCAATAGGGGTAGAGTCAGATACGCAGTATTTT. The complete variable domain, with remaining parts taken from reference TRBV5-4 and TRBJ2-3, reads ETGVTQSPTHLIKTRGQQVTLRCSSQSGHNTVSWYQQALGQGPQFIFQYYREEENGRGNFPPRFSGLQFPNYSSELNVNALELDDSALYLCASSFSIGVESDTQYFGPGTRLTVL.

The chain joins TRBV5-1 to TRBJ2-5, with D hard to call. V was trimmed by 4 bases and J by 1 base, leaving 17 bases between them. CDR1 SGHRS and CDR2 YFSETQ come from the germline V gene. This CDR3 comprises 16 residues. The CDR3 bases are TGCGCCAGCAGCCCGGCTTCGGACGCCCTCCAAGAGACCCAGTACTTC. It yields the protein CASSPASDALQETQYF.

The chain joins TRBV6-6 to TRBJ1-4, with 10 positions matching TRBD1. With V trimmed by 8 bases and J by 7 bases, 4 bases remained unmatched. The CDR3 is 13 amino acids. Per germline, CDR1 MNHNY and CDR2 SVGAGI (reference sequence). The CDR3 nucleotides read TGTGCCAGCCGGGACAGGGGAAGTGAAAAACTGTTTTTT. This encodes CASRDRGSEKLFF.

The rearrangement uses TRBV27 and TRBJ1-5; D gene uncertain. V gave up 5 bases and J gave up 7 bases, with 12 bases separating them. This CDR3 has 13 residues. Germline V gene data show CDR1 as MNHEY and CDR2 as SMNVEV (reference sequence). CDR3 sequence reads: CASSPSLRQPQHF. CDR3 nucleotide sequence: TGTGCCAGCAGTCCTTCGTTGAGACAGCCCCAGCATTTT.

J is TRBJ2-5 and V is TRBV6-1; weak D call: TRBD2 (6 bases). The length of the CDR3 is 14 residues. Germline CDR1 reads MNHNS; CDR2 reads SASEGT. V lost 1 base and J 6 bases, leaving 12 bases between the germline ends. The chain's CDR3 is CASSEGTNIKTQYF. In nucleotides, the CDR3 is TGTGCCAGCAGTGAAGGGACTAATATAAAGACCCAGTACTTC.

This sequence joins TRBV11-3 and TRBJ2-3, with 7 bases identical to TRBD2. The CDR3 is made up of 16 amino acids. V lost 1 base, J lost 6 bases, and 10 bases stayed unmatched. Germline CDR1 reads SGHNT; CDR2 reads YENEEA. The DNA of the CDR3 is TGTGCCAGCAGCTTAGGGGGCGGACTAGTGGTGGATACGCAGTATTTT. Encoded protein: CASSLGGGLVVDTQYF.